A single T cell receptor beta chain is shown here with its context. This sample stems from a study of blood T cell repertoires in COVID-19. Study as a whole: The origin of the acute and convalescent COVID-19 samples was the United States, Italy and Spain. PBMCs, B-cell-depleted T cells, or T cells were the source of the cDNA or gDNA that made up the material.

Only in-frame clones appear in the TCRdb table, and some are missing; sequencing was by immunoSEQ multiplex PCR. The sample carries around 150,000 clones, approximately 88% recorded once. Trimming shortened V by 6 bases and J by 0 bases, and 6 bases separated the two germline ends. This CDR3 is built from 14 residues. Germline values: CDR1 LGHDT, CDR2 YNNKEL (reference sequence). Clinical history as reported by participants underpinned cohort assignment. V usage is TRBV3-1 (or the pseudogene TRBV3-2) and J usage is TRBJ1-6; D not resolved. The receptor's source is a man between 65 and 80 years old who had been exposed to COVID-19. Sequencing was carried out using PBMCs or T cells enriched from blood (not recorded which). In nucleotides, the CDR3 is TGTGCCAGCAGTTCGAGCTCCTATAATTCACCCCTCCACTTT. Translating it yields CASSSSSYNSPLHF.